This TCR beta chain was identified in a study of spatial heterogeneity in lung cancer. TCRdb re-analysed the 5' RACE reads in MiXCR, keeping a single row per CDR3 protein. The sample includes 45,000 to 55,000 distinct CDR3 sequences, 12% seen only once; the top ten take roughly a third. The time point denotes: blood at routine non-recurrence follow-up after resection. This CDR3 region has 15 residues. Trimming pared 0 bases from V and 2 bases from J, leaving 10 bases between. Germline CDR1 and CDR2: MNHEY and SMNVEV (reference sequence). The sequencing here drew on PBMCs, taken at follow-up. The rearrangement joins TRBV27 to TRBJ2-5; D unresolved. The receptor comes from a male donor with early-stage non-small cell lung cancer. Written as DNA, the CDR3 is TGTGCCAGCAGTTTATCGGCGATGGGGCAAGAGACCCAGTACTTC. It specifies CASSLSAMGQETQYF.